The 20 T cell receptor beta chains given below trace back to one sample, sequenced in a study of blood T cell repertoires in COVID-19. Assay: immunoSEQ multiplex PCR; the TCRdb copy retains only in-frame clones and omits some. This sample has some 200,000 clones; 70% to 90% occur once, and the top ten carry around 0.93%. Material for sequencing was peripheral blood. Source of these receptors: a man in his sixties with COVID-19, enrolled during active disease.

The chain is built from TRBV7-2 and TRBJ2-2, with D possibly TRBD1 on 6 matching bases. Germline values: CDR1 SGHTA, CDR2 FQGNSA. Trimming removed 3 bases at V and 1 base at J, with 6 bases between. The CDR3 totals 14 residues. DNA for the CDR3: TGTGCCAGCAGCTTGACAGGGAACACCGGGGAGCTGTTTTTT. As protein: CASSLTGNTGELFF.

The chain links TRBV7-8 to TRBJ2-3; 14 nucleotides line up with TRBD2. This CDR3 comprises 19 residues. Germline CDR1 is SGHVS and CDR2 is FQNEAQ. The J segment lost 6 bases and the V segment lost 2 bases, leaving 13 bases of the junction unmatched. The CDR3 spells CASSLSGTSGSAARDTQYF. The CDR3, as DNA: TGTGCCAGCAGCTTATCCGGGACTAGCGGGAGTGCCGCACGGGATACGCAGTATTTT. The complete variable domain, with remaining parts taken from reference TRBV7-8 and TRBJ2-3, reads GAGVSQSPRYKVAKRGQDVALRCDPISGHVSLFWYQQALGQGPEFLTYFQNEAQLDKSGLPSDRFFAERPEGSVSTLKIQRTQQEDSAVYLCASSLSGTSGSAARDTQYFGPGTRLTVL.

This sequence joins TRBV3-1 (or the pseudogene TRBV3-2) and TRBJ1-1, with a tentative D call TRBD1 (6 bases). In germline, CDR1 is LGHDT, CDR2 YNNKEL (reference sequence). There are 15 residues in the CDR3. Between the trimmed V and J ends, which lost 0 bases and 8 bases, there was a span of 16 bases. CDR3 sequence: CASSQDSGGLTEAFF. In DNA, the CDR3 is TGTGCCAGCAGCCAAGATAGCGGGGGGCTGACGGAAGCTTTCTTT.

This chain uses TRBV29-1 with TRBJ2-1; D possibly corresponds to TRBD1 (6 bases). This CDR3 comprises 14 residues. Germline CDR1 and CDR2: SQVTM and ANQGSEA. Between the trimmed V and J ends, which lost 7 bases and 1 base, there was a span of 14 bases. The CDR3 nucleotides are TGCAGCGCGAACACAGGGAATTCCTACAATGAGCAGTTCTTC. This translates into CSANTGNSYNEQFF.

This chain connects TRBV23-1 to TRBJ2-6, with 7 bases matching TRBD1. TRBV23-1 is recorded as an ORF, its role being uncertain. The J segment lost 0 bases and the V segment lost 5 bases, leaving 4 bases of the junction unmatched. The CDR3 totals 16 residues. DNA of the CDR3: TGCGCCAGCAGTGACAGGGAGCCCTCTGGGGCCAACGTCCTGACTTTC. This translates into CASSDREPSGANVLTF.

The chain combines TRBV20-1 with TRBJ1-4; the D gene is possibly TRBD1 (6 bases). The CDR3 loop spans 11 amino acids. V lost 2 bases and J 8 bases, leaving 6 bases between the germline ends. From germline, CDR1 is DFQATT and CDR2 SNEGSKA (reference sequence). In nucleotides, the CDR3 is TGCAGTGCTAGAAGGGGGGAAAAACTGTTTTTT. Its protein product is CSARRGEKLFF.

The chain employs TRBV3-1 (or the pseudogene TRBV3-2) and TRBJ2-2; D unclear. The V end was cut by 1 base, the J end by 3 bases, with 12 bases between. Germline V CDR1 and CDR2: LGHDT, YNNKEL (reference sequence). The CDR3 loop spans 16 amino acids. CDR3 residues: CASSQAVESYTGELFF. CDR3 nucleotide sequence: TGTGCCAGCAGCCAAGCAGTGGAGAGTTACACCGGGGAGCTGTTTTTT.

The V and J genes are TRBV3-1 (or the pseudogene TRBV3-2) and TRBJ2-7; 8 bases fit TRBD2. CDR3 size: 12 residues. The V and J ends lost 4 bases and 7 bases, in that order; junction bases with no gene match: 3. Germline V gives CDR1 LGHDT, CDR2 YNNKEL (reference sequence). The CDR3 DNA reads as TGTGCCAGCAGCCCCCCGGGAGGGGAGCAGTACTTC. Translated: CASSPPGGEQYF.

A few counts support this clone. This chain uses TRBV11-3 with TRBJ1-1; tentatively, D is TRBD1 (6 bases). The CDR3 is 14 amino acids. V dropped 0 bases and J dropped 5 bases, with 10 bases sitting between them. Germline CDR1 is SGHNT and CDR2 is YENEEA. The CDR3 coding sequence is TGTGCCAGCAGCTTAGATAGGGGGATGACTGAAGCTTTCTTT. This translates into CASSLDRGMTEAFF.

This rearrangement joins TRBV21-1 to TRBJ1-6; the table's D call TRBD1 went unverified against the DNA. TRBV21-1 is a documented pseudogene. The CDR3 extends over 20 amino acids. The CDR3: CASSKGQGRGTSSYNSPLHF. The CDR3 nucleotides read TGTGCCAGCAGCAAAGGACAGGGTCGGGGAACTAGCTCCTATAATTCACCCCTCCACTTT.

This clone appeared a few times. The CDR3 is CASSPGQGLEQYF. The CDR3 DNA reads as TGTGCCAGCAGTCCGGGACAGGGCCTCGAGCAGTACTTC. The chain carries TRBV3-1 (or the pseudogene TRBV3-2) and TRBJ2-7, with 9 bases aligning to TRBD1. The V gene end was trimmed by 6 bases and the J gene end by 6 bases; junction bases not matched to a gene: 6. Germline-derived CDR1 and CDR2 are LGHDT and YNNKEL (reference sequence). CDR3 length equals 13 residues.

J is TRBJ2-7 and V is TRBV9, with 7 positions matching TRBD1. V shed 3 bases and J 0 bases; nucleotides not matched to a gene: 3. The CDR3 extends over 14 amino acids. Germline loops: CDR1 SGDLS, CDR2 YYNGEE. CDR3 bases: TGTGCCAGCAGCGCCGCAGGGGGCTCCTACGAGCAGTACTTC. It yields the protein CASSAAGGSYEQYF.

The rearrangement uses TRBV7-9 and TRBJ1-1, with TRBD1 matching over 7 bases. V lost 5 bases, J lost 5 bases, and 8 bases stayed unmatched. The CDR3 extends over 14 amino acids. Per germline, CDR1 SEHNR and CDR2 FQNEAQ (reference sequence). The CDR3 DNA follows: TGTGCCAGCAGCCAGGACAGGAGGAAGACTGAAGCTTTCTTT. Its translation: CASSQDRRKTEAFF.

This clone appeared a single time. The J gene is TRBJ2-5, the V gene TRBV4-1, with 9 bases matching TRBD2. V was pared by 2 bases and J by 4 bases, with 5 bases of the junction left unmatched. The germline CDR1 and CDR2 sequences are MGHRA and YSYEKL. There are 15 residues in the CDR3. The chain's CDR3 is CASSQTGTSRETQYF. CDR3 DNA sequence: TGCGCCAGCAGCCAAACCGGGACTAGCAGAGAGACCCAGTACTTC.

The chain joins TRBV7-2 to TRBJ1-2; possible D gene TRBD1, 6 bases. V was shortened by 1 base and J by 7 bases, with 13 bases between the two germline ends. The length of the CDR3 is 14 residues. Germline V gives CDR1 SGHTA, CDR2 FQGNSA. The CDR3 DNA reads as TGTGCCAGCAGCTTAGGTGGGGGCTCGGGTGGCTACACCTTC. Amino acids: CASSLGGGSGGYTF.

This rearrangement joins TRBV11-2 to TRBJ1-1, with D hard to call. The ends were cut back, 1 base at V and 6 bases at J, with 15 bases in the middle. Germline V lookup: CDR1 SGHAT, CDR2 FQNNGV. The CDR3 contains 15 residues. The DNA of the CDR3 is TGTGCCAGCAGCTTAGTAAGCGGGAGTTACGCTGAAGCTTTCTTT. This gives the protein CASSLVSGSYAEAFF.

The table lists this clone with a few counts. This chain connects TRBV19 to TRBJ1-2; 10 bases align to TRBD1. In germline, CDR1 is LNHDA, CDR2 SQIVND (reference sequence). After removal of 5 bases from V and 2 bases from J, the junction contained 8 bases not matched to a gene. The CDR3 covers 16 residues. This CDR3 is CASSPRTGGFNYGYTF. Written as DNA, the CDR3 is TGTGCCAGTAGTCCTCGGACAGGGGGTTTCAACTATGGCTACACCTTC.

The gene calls are TRBV12-2 and TRBJ2-2; no check of the table's D call, TRBD1, against the DNA was made. TRBV12-2 corresponds to a pseudogene. This CDR3 has 13 residues. This CDR3 is CASRVRVNGELFF. CDR3 in DNA: TGTGCAAGTCGCGTCAGGGTAAACGGGGAGCTGTTTTTT.

The rearrangement uses TRBV19 and TRBJ1-2; TRBD1 matches at 9 bases. CDR3 length: 15 amino acids. The V gene's germline CDR1 is LNHDA and CDR2 SQIVND (reference sequence). The V segment lost 3 bases and the J segment 8 bases; nucleotides outside the gene matches: 10. CDR3 amino acids: CASSILGQGTRGYTF. CDR3 nucleotide sequence: TGTGCCAGTAGTATCTTGGGACAGGGCACAAGGGGCTACACCTTC.

The rearrangement links TRBV2 to TRBJ2-4; 11 positions match TRBD1. V lost 6 bases, J lost 8 bases, and 6 bases stayed unmatched. Germline values: CDR1 SNHLY, CDR2 FYNNEI. This CDR3 contains 14 residues. CDR3 coding DNA: TGTGCCAGCAGGGGGGACAGGGGGTCGGACATTCAGTACTTC. Its protein is CASRGDRGSDIQYF. Full variable domain (remainder filled in from reference TRBV2 and TRBJ2-4): EPEVTQTPSHQVTQMGQEVILRCVPISNHLYFYWYRQILGQKVEFLVSFYNNEISEKSEIFDDQFSVERPDGSNFTLKIRSTKLEDSAMYFCASRGDRGSDIQYFGAGTRLSVL.